The 32 T cell receptor beta chains below were found in one sample sequenced in a study of T cell changes during pregnancy in multiple sclerosis. Profiling relied on immunoSEQ multiplex PCR, and the TCRdb table lists in-frame clones only, not all of them. The sample holds tens of thousands of clones, under 95% seen once. This sample comprised CD8+ T cells from peripheral blood mononuclear cells, obtained before pregnancy. These receptors were collected from a female donor with multiple sclerosis, enrolled in a pregnancy study.

The gene calls are TRBV5-5 and TRBJ2-7, with 7 bases that match TRBD1. The CDR3 contains 17 residues. The germline V gene has CDR1 SGHKS and CDR2 YYEKEE (reference sequence). The V gene end was trimmed by 4 bases and the J gene end by 3 bases; junction bases not matched to a gene: 16. CDR3 amino acids: CASSPPPHRGYFYEQYF. CDR3 nucleotide sequence: TGTGCCAGCAGCCCCCCCCCTCACAGGGGTTACTTCTACGAGCAGTACTTC.

The V gene is TRBV7-9, the J gene TRBJ1-4, with D maybe TRBD1 (5 bases). Germline CDR1 SEHNR, CDR2 FQNEAQ (reference sequence). The CDR3 loop spans 12 amino acids. The V end was cut by 2 bases, the J end by 10 bases, with 8 bases between. This CDR3 is CASSLKTGKLFF. CDR3 nucleotide sequence: TGTGCCAGCAGCTTAAAAACAGGAAAACTGTTTTTT.

The chain has TRBV9 and TRBJ2-7; TRBD1 agrees at 8 bases. Germline values: CDR1 SGDLS, CDR2 YYNGEE. The CDR3 covers 13 residues. After removal of 3 bases from V and 3 bases from J, the junction contained 2 bases not matched to a gene. The CDR3 nucleotides read TGTGCCAGCAGCGGAGGACAGGGCTACGAGCAGTACTTC. As protein: CASSGGQGYEQYF.

V and J are TRBV30 and TRBJ2-7; 7 bases agree with TRBD1. CDR1 is GTSNPN and CDR2 is SVGIG in the germline V gene (reference sequence). Losses at the gene ends were 0 bases for V and 3 bases for J; bases not matched to a gene: 2. This CDR3 contains 13 residues. The CDR3 DNA reads as TGTGCCTGGAGTGTGACAGGGTTCTACGAGCAGTACTTC. This encodes CAWSVTGFYEQYF.

This clone showed up just once. This chain joins TRBV28 and TRBJ2-5; 8 positions agree with TRBD2. CDR3 length equals 14 residues. Germline trimming cut 11 bases from V and 0 bases from J; bases unmatched to any gene: 8. Germline-derived CDR1 and CDR2 are MDHEN and SYDVKM. The CDR3, as DNA: TGTGCCGCTCGTGGGCGGGAGGACCAAGAGACCCAGTACTTC. It encodes CAARGREDQETQYF.

This clone was found a few times. The same CDR3 is also encoded by other DNA sequences in this sample. The chain employs TRBV5-1 and TRBJ1-2, with 9 bases identical to TRBD1. Germline-derived CDR1 and CDR2 are SGHRS and YFSETQ. This CDR3 has 15 amino acids. The V segment lost 4 bases and the J segment 5 bases; nucleotides outside the gene matches: 9. CDR3 bases: TGCGCCAGCAGCCCGGAGGGACAGGGTTATTATGGCTACACCTTC. Translation: CASSPEGQGYYGYTF.

As DNA, the CDR3 is TGTGCCAGCAGTACCCCCGGAGGGGGGGGTCACTACGAGCAGTACTTC. This sequence encodes CASSTPGGGGHYEQYF. The chain employs TRBV28 and TRBJ2-7, with D possibly TRBD2 on 7 matching bases. This CDR3 contains 16 residues. Per the germline V gene, CDR1 is MDHEN and CDR2 is SYDVKM. V lost 5 bases to trimming and J lost 3 bases, with 20 bases between them.

This chain links TRBV5-1 with TRBJ2-1; a weak D match, TRBD1 (5 bases). V shed 0 bases and J shed 3 bases, with 10 bases lying between them. Germline V gene sequence: CDR1 SGHRS, CDR2 YFSETQ. The CDR3 is 15 amino acids. The CDR3 DNA reads TGCGCCAGCAGCTTGGAGGGGCGGAGCTACAATGAGCAGTTCTTC. Residues: CASSLEGRSYNEQFF.

This chain joins TRBV28 and TRBJ2-7; 9 bases line up with TRBD1. The CDR3 runs to 13 residues. Germline V lookup: CDR1 MDHEN, CDR2 SYDVKM. Losses at the gene ends were 7 bases for V and 4 bases for J; bases not matched to a gene: 5. CDR3 protein: CASKQGARYEQYF. For the CDR3, the DNA is TGTGCCAGCAAACAGGGGGCAAGGTACGAGCAGTACTTC.

The J gene is TRBJ2-2, the V gene TRBV28; TRBD2 aligns across 12 bases. Trimming removed 6 bases from V and 5 bases from J; junction bases left unmatched: 4. The CDR3 has 15 residues. The germline V gene encodes CDR1 MDHEN and CDR2 SYDVKM. As DNA, the CDR3 is TGTGCCAGCAGCGGACTAGCGGGAAATACCGGGGAGCTGTTTTTT. This codes for CASSGLAGNTGELFF.

This chain joins TRBV5-1 and TRBJ2-7; the D gene is possibly TRBD1 (6 bases). In germline, CDR1 is SGHRS, CDR2 YFSETQ. The V end was cut by 4 bases, the J end by 3 bases, with 14 bases between. This CDR3 is built from 14 residues. DNA for the CDR3: TGCGCCAGCAGCCCCACTGTCAGGGGCTACGAGCAGTACTTC. This sequence encodes CASSPTVRGYEQYF.

The chain couples TRBV2 to TRBJ1-3; no reliable D call. Germline CDR1 reads SNHLY; CDR2 reads FYNNEI. Trimming shortened V by 4 bases and J by 0 bases, and 10 bases separated the two germline ends. The CDR3 loop spans 15 amino acids. For the CDR3, the DNA is TGTGCCAGCAGTGCCCACACAGACTCTGGAAACACCATATATTTT. Amino acids: CASSAHTDSGNTIYF.

V and J are TRBV28 and TRBJ2-5; D ambiguous. There are 14 residues in the CDR3. Trimming took 3 bases from V and 5 from J, leaving 13 bases between them. CDR1 and CDR2 from the germline V gene are MDHEN and SYDVKM. The chain's CDR3 is CASSFVQPGETQYF. In DNA form, the CDR3 reads TGTGCCAGCAGTTTTGTCCAGCCCGGGGAGACCCAGTACTTC.

In its sample, this clone was seen once. The rearrangement links TRBV27 to TRBJ1-1; D might be TRBD1 (5 bases). Trimming left V 2 bases short and J 4 bases short, with 11 bases between. This CDR3 region has 14 residues. The germline CDR1 and CDR2 sequences are MNHEY and SMNVEV (reference sequence). The chain's CDR3 is CASSLRGRGTEAFF. The CDR3 region has the DNA TGTGCCAGCAGTTTAAGGGGAAGGGGCACTGAAGCTTTCTTT.

The chain has TRBV4-1 and TRBJ2-1; tentatively, D is TRBD2 (5 bases). V was trimmed by 0 bases and J by 0 bases, leaving 9 bases between them. This CDR3 has 16 residues. CDR1 and CDR2 from the germline V gene are MGHRA and YSYEKL. Here the CDR3 DNA reads TGCGCCAGCAGCCAAGATGAACGGGACTCCTACAATGAGCAGTTCTTC. Its protein product is CASSQDERDSYNEQFF.

The rearrangement links TRBV29-1 to TRBJ2-7, with 9 bases lining up with TRBD1. The germline gives CDR1 SQVTM, CDR2 ANQGSEA. J was trimmed by 2 bases and V by 6 bases; bases with no gene match: 8. The CDR3 has 14 amino acids. CDR3 residues: CSVQGGQGTYEQYF. DNA for the CDR3: TGCAGCGTCCAGGGGGGACAGGGAACCTACGAGCAGTACTTC.

V gene TRBV5-1 combines with J gene TRBJ2-7; 8 bases are shared with TRBD1. The CDR3 totals 15 residues. Germline CDR1 reads SGHRS; CDR2 reads YFSETQ. The V and J ends lost 3 bases and 4 bases, in that order; junction bases with no gene match: 9. The CDR3 protein is CASSSDRGAGYEQYF. As DNA, the CDR3 is TGCGCCAGCAGCTCCGACAGGGGAGCAGGGTACGAGCAGTACTTC.

V usage is TRBV5-1 and J usage is TRBJ2-6; no clear D gene. The V end lost 5 bases, the J end lost 0 bases, and 9 bases lay between the germline ends. Looked up from germline, CDR1 is SGHRS and CDR2 is YFSETQ. The CDR3 contains 15 residues. The CDR3 nucleotides are TGCGCCAGCAGTTCCGGTTACTCTGGGGCCAACGTCCTGACTTTC. Protein sequence: CASSSGYSGANVLTF.

The rearrangement joins TRBV18 to TRBJ1-1, with no clear D. Germline V gene sequence: CDR1 KGHSH, CDR2 LQKENI. This CDR3 is 13 amino acids long. Deletions cut 3 bases from V and 5 bases from J, with 10 bases between. CDR3 protein: CASSPSEGTEAFF. In nucleotides, the CDR3 is TGTGCCAGCTCACCGAGTGAGGGAACTGAAGCTTTCTTT.

This clone appeared once. V is TRBV9 and J is TRBJ2-2; D uncertain. Trimming left V 2 bases short and J 7 bases short, with 6 bases between. CDR3 length: 12 residues. CDR1 and CDR2 (germline): SGDLS, YYNGEE. The CDR3 coding sequence is TGTGCCAGCAGCGTCGGTAACGGGGAGCTGTTTTTT. Translation: CASSVGNGELFF.

This chain links TRBV9 with TRBJ1-4, with a possible D match to TRBD1 (5 bases). The V gene's germline CDR1 is SGDLS and CDR2 YYNGEE. The CDR3 spans 15 residues. V was pared by 0 bases and J by 5 bases, with 11 bases between. CDR3 sequence reads: CASSVEGAPNEKLFF. CDR3 nucleotides: TGTGCCAGCAGCGTAGAAGGGGCCCCCAATGAAAAACTGTTTTTT.

The chain couples TRBV5-4 to TRBJ2-7; 7 nucleotides align to TRBD2. Per the germline V gene, CDR1 is SGHNT and CDR2 is YYREEE (reference sequence). CDR3 length: 16 residues. J gave up 0 bases and V 4 bases, and 10 bases lay outside the gene matches. DNA for the CDR3: TGTGCCAGCAGCGACCGGGCGCGGGAGTTCTCCTACGAGCAGTACTTC. Its protein is CASSDRAREFSYEQYF.

The chain carries TRBV29-1 and TRBJ2-1; D is unresolved. Looked up from germline, CDR1 is SQVTM and CDR2 is ANQGSEA. CDR3 size: 10 residues. V lost 6 bases and J lost 4, with 4 bases in between. The CDR3 loop is CSVHYNEQFF. DNA of the CDR3: TGCAGCGTACATTACAATGAGCAGTTCTTC.

This chain links TRBV19 with TRBJ1-2; D might be TRBD1 (6 bases). The CDR3 has 11 residues. V lost 6 bases to trimming and J lost 8 bases, with 10 bases between them. Germline V gives CDR1 LNHDA, CDR2 SQIVND (reference sequence). The CDR3 is CASRQGAGYTF. As DNA, the CDR3 is TGTGCCAGTAGACAGGGAGCGGGCTACACCTTC.

The V and J genes are TRBV28 and TRBJ1-2; D is uncertain. Germline values: CDR1 MDHEN, CDR2 SYDVKM. Trimming removed 3 bases from V and 5 bases from J, with 28 bases in between. CDR3 length: 19 amino acids. The CDR3 coding sequence is TGTGCCAGCAGTTTGCTCGGCGCGGACTCTGGGGTGGTGCTATATGGCTACACCTTC. This gives the protein CASSLLGADSGVVLYGYTF.

The V call is TRBV6-6, the J call TRBJ1-2; 7 nucleotides match TRBD1. Germline V gives CDR1 MNHNY, CDR2 SVGAGI (reference sequence). Trimming cost V 6 bases and J 12 bases; bases outside gene matches: 13. The CDR3 has 13 residues. The CDR3 nucleotides are TGTGCCAGCAGCCGACAGGGCCCCCTCTCGAACACCTTC. Amino acid sequence: CASSRQGPLSNTF.

J is TRBJ2-5 and V is TRBV5-6; D tentatively fits TRBD1 or TRBD2 (5 bases each). V dropped 4 bases and J dropped 1 base, with 17 bases sitting between them. Per the germline V gene, CDR1 is SGHDT and CDR2 is YYEEEE. The CDR3 length is 16 residues. Here the CDR3 DNA reads TGTGCCAGCAGCGTGGGACCAACTAACCTCCAAGAGACCCAGTACTTC. It codes for CASSVGPTNLQETQYF.

The rearrangement links TRBV27 to TRBJ2-5; the match to TRBD2 covers 7 bases. The junction had 4 bases not matched to a gene; V was cut back by 5 bases and J by 1 base. The CDR3 has 14 residues. Germline CDR1 and CDR2: MNHEY and SMNVEV (reference sequence). CDR3 loop: CASSPPGGQETQYF. The CDR3 DNA reads as TGTGCCAGCAGTCCACCGGGAGGCCAAGAGACCCAGTACTTC.

The CDR3 DNA follows: TGTGCCTGGAGTCCCGGGACAGGGGTGACTGAAGCTTTCTTT. It specifies CAWSPGTGVTEAFF. The chain is built from TRBV30 and TRBJ1-1; 10 bases are shared with TRBD1. CDR1 and CDR2 from the germline V gene are GTSNPN and SVGIG (reference sequence). Trimming took 2 bases from V and 5 from J; bases not matched to a gene: 5. The CDR3 spans 14 residues.

The sample holds a few counts of this clone. The chain employs TRBV6-5 and TRBJ2-2; no reliable D call. Germline V gives CDR1 MNHEY, CDR2 SVGAGI. Deletions cut 3 bases from V and 6 bases from J, with 8 bases between. The CDR3 consists of 13 residues. The CDR3 loop is CASSYMSSGELFF. Written as DNA, the CDR3 is TGTGCCAGCAGTTATATGAGCTCCGGGGAGCTGTTTTTT.

The V gene is TRBV4-1, the J gene TRBJ2-1, with 8 bases aligning to TRBD2. CDR1 is MGHRA, CDR2 YSYEKL, per germline. The J segment lost 10 bases and the V segment lost 0 bases, leaving 2 bases of the junction unmatched. The CDR3 totals 13 residues. CDR3 region: CASSQDKRGEQFF. The CDR3 coding sequence is TGCGCCAGCAGCCAAGATAAGCGGGGGGAGCAGTTCTTC.

The chain links TRBV30 to TRBJ2-1; 11 bases agree with TRBD2. This CDR3 has 17 amino acids. The V segment lost 5 bases and the J segment 8 bases; nucleotides outside the gene matches: 17. The germline V gene has CDR1 GTSNPN and CDR2 SVGIG (reference sequence). CDR3 sequence: CAWSGIGTSGYIHEQFF. Written as DNA, the CDR3 is TGTGCCTGGTCTGGCATCGGGACTAGCGGCTACATCCATGAGCAGTTCTTC. The full variable domain, with the rest looked up from reference TRBV30 and TRBJ2-1, is SQTIHQWPATLVQPVGSPLSLECTVEGTSNPNLYWYRQAAGRGLQLLFYSVGIGQISSEVPQNLSASRPQDRQFILSSKKLLLSDSGFYLCAWSGIGTSGYIHEQFFGPGTRLTVL.